This T cell receptor (beta chain) derives from a study of early T cells in non-severe SARS-CoV-2 infection. Study-level background: Chains from this unsorted whole-blood bulk RNA could not be paired. The study, taken as a whole, reports: Using VDJdb, the matching emphasized anti-spike CD8 responses while missing private and CD4 specificities.

About this clonotype: What it binds is unknown.

V was clipped by 6 bases and J by 4 bases, with 19 bases between them. From germline, CDR1 is SQVTM and CDR2 ANQGSEA. This CDR3 is 15 amino acids long. The library protocol tagged individual cDNA molecules with unique molecular identifiers. TCRdb independently ran MiXCR on the 5' RACE reads; one entry per CDR3 protein. The sample holds some 76,000 distinct CDR3 sequences, roughly 15% seen once. Sample: whole blood. The chain uses TRBV29-1 and TRBJ1-5; D is undetermined. This TCR was recovered from an adult who was a healthcare worker with PCR-confirmed SARS-CoV-2 infection or an uninfected control (not recorded which). The CDR3 is CSVTSNGDGNQPQHF. As DNA, the CDR3 is TGCAGCGTAACCTCTAACGGGGATGGAAATCAGCCCCAGCATTTT.